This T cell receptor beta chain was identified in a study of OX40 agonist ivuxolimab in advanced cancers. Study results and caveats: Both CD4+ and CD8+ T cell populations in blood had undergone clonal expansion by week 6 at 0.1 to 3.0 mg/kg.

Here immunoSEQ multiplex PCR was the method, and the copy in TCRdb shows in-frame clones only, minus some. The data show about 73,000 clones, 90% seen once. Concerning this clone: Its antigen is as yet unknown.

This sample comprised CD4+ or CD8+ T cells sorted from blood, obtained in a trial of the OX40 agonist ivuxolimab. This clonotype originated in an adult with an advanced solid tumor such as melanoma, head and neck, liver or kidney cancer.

CDR3 in DNA: TGTGCCAGCAGTTACTCGAGGGCAGCGGGAGAAAAACTGTTTTTT. Translation gives CASSYSRAAGEKLFF. The chain links TRBV6-5 to TRBJ1-4; no firm D call. The germline V gene has CDR1 MNHEY and CDR2 SVGAGI. Trimming removed 0 bases at V and 8 bases at J, with 13 bases between. There are 15 residues in the CDR3.